These 9 T cell receptor beta chains were all obtained from the same sample, sequenced in a study of shared clonotypes between healthy human individuals. Only in-frame clones appear in the TCRdb table, and some are missing; sequencing was by immunoSEQ multiplex PCR. The table shows over 1.5 million clones, with about 98% occurring only once. The sample taken for sequencing was naive CD4+ T cells sorted from blood. Subset defined: CD45RA+ positively selected. These receptor sequences come from a man aged 30-40 years in good health.

This chain uses TRBV25-1 with TRBJ2-7; D is ambiguous. The germline V gene encodes CDR1 MGHDK and CDR2 SYGVNS. The CDR3 extends over 14 amino acids. The ends were cut back, 3 bases at V and 0 bases at J, with 9 bases in the middle. CDR3 DNA sequence: TGTGCCAGCAGTGATCACAGTTACTCCTACGAGCAGTACTTC. Protein product: CASSDHSYSYEQYF.

V and J are TRBV29-1 and TRBJ1-4, with D possibly being TRBD1 (6 bases). The V gene's germline CDR1 is SQVTM and CDR2 ANQGSEA. The CDR3 extends over 13 amino acids. V was clipped by 7 bases and J by 3 bases, with 12 bases between them. This CDR3 reads CSARQVPNEKLFF. The CDR3 nucleotides are TGCAGCGCACGACAGGTACCTAATGAAAAACTGTTTTTT.

The chain uses TRBV7-3 and TRBJ2-7; perhaps TRBD1 as D (6 bases). Germline CDR1 and CDR2: SGHTA and FQGTGA. Trimming removed 4 bases from V and 3 bases from J, with 10 bases in between. This CDR3 is 13 amino acids long. The DNA for the CDR3 is TGTGCCAGCAGCTCGACAGGTCTCTACGAGCAGTACTTC. Its translation is CASSSTGLYEQYF.

CDR3 bases: TGTGCCACGGGGGCAGGGGGCGAGAGAAAACTGTTTTTT. Translating gives CATGAGGERKLFF. The rearrangement uses TRBV27 and TRBJ1-4; 8 positions agree with TRBD1. The germline CDR1 and CDR2 sequences are MNHEY and SMNVEV (reference sequence). This CDR3 has 13 residues. V trimming: 10 bases; J trimming: 10 bases; junction bases outside the gene matches: 11.

The V call is TRBV28, the J call TRBJ1-3; 8 bases align to TRBD1. This CDR3 is 15 amino acids long. Looked up from germline, CDR1 is MDHEN and CDR2 is SYDVKM. The V and J ends lost 3 bases and 0 bases, in that order; junction bases with no gene match: 1. This CDR3 is CASSFRGHSGNTIYF. CDR3 coding DNA: TGTGCCAGCAGTTTCAGGGGGCACTCTGGAAACACCATATATTTT.

CDR3 residues: CASSILAGAVTDTQYF. The CDR3 DNA reads as TGTGCCAGTAGTATTCTAGCGGGAGCAGTAACAGATACGCAGTATTTT. The V and J genes are TRBV19 and TRBJ2-3; 10 bases match TRBD2. Trimming cost V 3 bases and J 3 bases; bases outside gene matches: 6. Germline CDR1 is LNHDA and CDR2 is SQIVND (reference sequence). The CDR3 is 16 amino acids.

The chain employs TRBV9 and TRBJ2-3; a possible D gene is TRBD1 (5 bases). Germline V gene data show CDR1 as SGDLS and CDR2 as YYNGEE. Trimming pared 0 bases from V and 1 base from J, leaving 9 bases between. The length of the CDR3 is 15 residues. CDR3 amino acids: CASSVGPRGTDTQYF. The CDR3 nucleotides are TGTGCCAGCAGCGTAGGTCCCAGGGGCACAGATACGCAGTATTTT.

This chain uses TRBV5-1 with TRBJ2-5; D is undetermined. With 0 bases removed from V and 2 bases from J, the gap between germline ends came to 8 bases. The CDR3 is made up of 14 amino acids. Germline assignment: CDR1 SGHRS and CDR2 YFSETQ. CDR3 DNA: TGCGCCAGCAGCTTGGCGGTCAGTCAAGAGACCCAGTACTTC. This translates into CASSLAVSQETQYF.

The genes are TRBV6-5 and TRBJ1-1; D remains ambiguous. From germline, CDR1 is MNHEY and CDR2 SVGAGI. The V gene lost 5 bases and the J gene lost 4 bases, with 11 bases spanning the gap. This CDR3 has 13 residues. The CDR3 sequence: CASSRGRATEAFF. CDR3 sequence (DNA): TGTGCCAGCAGTAGAGGACGGGCCACTGAAGCTTTCTTT.